These 22 T cell receptor beta chains were sequenced from one sample in a study of human T cells and chemical hapten exposure (dated by TCRdb to the early 2020s). Library generation was performed with RACE. Sequenced using a NextSeq 500. The public reads were quality trimmed at Q25 with fastp and then assembled into clones with MiXCR by TCRdb, keeping productive beta chains. Each CDR3 protein gets just one entry, which takes the most common genes and DNA from the rows behind it. This sample lists 370,000 or so distinct CDR3 sequences; 4% to 5.5% were detected once. The ten largest clonotypes hold around 2.3% of the sample. The time point label here, explained by the study, means: patch test 1, 2 weeks after DPC sensitization. This specimen's treatment or condition label, per the study, means: therapeutic diphenylcyclopropenone sensitization with weekly scalp DPC. Material: whole blood, obtained in connection with sensitization to the hapten diphenylcyclopropenone (DPC). These receptors were obtained from a woman aged 45 to 65 with alopecia areata. Some clones in this sample may be carry-over from other donors' samples.

The chain recombines TRBV6-5 with TRBJ2-1; tentative D call: TRBD2 (6 bases). The germline V and J ends were trimmed by 5 bases and 0 bases, with 11 bases remaining between them. The CDR3 is 15 residues long. Germline lookup yields CDR1 MNHEY and CDR2 SVGAGI. The chain's CDR3 is CASSQLASSYNEQFF. DNA for the CDR3: TGTGCCAGCAGTCAACTAGCTTCCTCCTACAATGAGCAGTTCTTC.

Many counts were recorded for this clonotype. This chain joins TRBV10-3 and TRBJ2-3; tentative D call: TRBD2 (5 bases). The V end was cut by 10 bases, the J end by 4 bases, with 24 bases between. Germline-derived CDR1 and CDR2 are ENHRY and SYGVKD. The length of the CDR3 is 16 residues. CDR3 nucleotides: TGTGCCACAGGCGATCTAGGCGTCTCGAGGGCAGATACGCAGTATTTT. Its translation: CATGDLGVSRADTQYF.

This clonotype was counted many times. The V gene is TRBV5-6, the J gene TRBJ1-5; possibly TRBD1 for D (5 bases). The germline V and J ends were trimmed by 3 bases and 0 bases, with 7 bases remaining between them. Looked up from germline, CDR1 is SGHDT and CDR2 is YYEEEE. The CDR3 is 14 residues long. DNA for the CDR3: TGTGCCAGCAGCTCGACAGTTAGCAATCAGCCCCAGCATTTT. Amino acid sequence: CASSSTVSNQPQHF.

This chain joins TRBV4-2 and TRBJ1-2, with TRBD1 as a possible D gene (5 bases). Germline-derived CDR1 and CDR2 are LGHNA and YNFKEQ. V dropped 0 bases and J dropped 4 bases, with 12 bases sitting between them. The CDR3 covers 15 residues. DNA for the CDR3: TGTGCCAGCAGCCAAGAGCTCCGGGGGTTCTATGGCTACACCTTC. It codes for CASSQELRGFYGYTF.

This clonotype was found a few times. The J gene is TRBJ1-2, the V gene TRBV7-2, with TRBD1 identical over 7 bases. There are 14 residues in the CDR3. CDR1 and CDR2 from the germline V gene are SGHTA and FQGNSA. Germline trimming cut 2 bases from V and 8 bases from J; bases unmatched to any gene: 8. For the CDR3, the DNA is TGTGCCAGCAGCTTAAAGGGGGCTAGGGGCGGCTACACCTTC. This gives the protein CASSLKGARGGYTF.

Ten or more counts support this clonotype. The chain couples TRBV7-2 to TRBJ2-5; 16 bases match TRBD2. There are 16 residues in the CDR3. The germline gives CDR1 SGHTA, CDR2 FQGNSA. Trimming removed 7 bases from V and 2 bases from J; junction bases left unmatched: 4. The CDR3 bases are TGTGCCAGCAAAAGGGGACTAGCGGGAGGGCAAGAGACCCAGTACTTC. Translation gives CASKRGLAGGQETQYF. The complete variable domain, with remaining parts taken from reference TRBV7-2 and TRBJ2-5, reads GAGVSQSPSNKVTEKGKDVELRCDPISGHTALYWYRQSLGQGLEFLIYFQGNSAPDKSGLPSDRFSAERTGGSVSTLTIQRTQQEDSAVYLCASKRGLAGGQETQYFGPGTRLLVL.

The CDR3 DNA reads as TGTGCCAGCAGCCACCGGGGGAGCTCCTACAATGAGCAGTTCTTC. This gives the protein CASSHRGSSYNEQFF. The chain uses TRBV27 and TRBJ2-1; the D gene is possibly TRBD2 (6 bases). CDR3 size: 15 residues. The V and J ends lost 6 bases and 0 bases respectively, with 12 bases between them. The germline gives CDR1 MNHEY, CDR2 SMNVEV (reference sequence).

This clonotype was seen at least ten times. This chain uses TRBV7-8 with TRBJ2-1, with TRBD1 identical over 7 bases. Germline lookup yields CDR1 SGHVS and CDR2 FQNEAQ. Trimming at V came to 3 bases and at J to 8 bases, leaving 7 bases not matched to a gene. There are 14 residues in the CDR3. The CDR3 region has the DNA TGTGCCAGCAGCTTGACAGGGCCCGCGGATGAGCAGTTCTTC. Translation: CASSLTGPADEQFF. The complete variable domain, with remaining parts taken from reference TRBV7-8 and TRBJ2-1, reads GAGVSQSPRYKVAKRGQDVALRCDPISGHVSLFWYQQALGQGPEFLTYFQNEAQLDKSGLPSDRFFAERPEGSVSTLKIQRTQQEDSAVYLCASSLTGPADEQFFGPGTRLTVL.

This CDR3 reads CATSVKGGNQPQHF. The CDR3 nucleotides are TGTGCCACCAGTGTCAAAGGGGGCAATCAGCCCCAGCATTTT. The chain is built from TRBV24-1 and TRBJ1-5, with a tentative D call TRBD1 (5 bases). The CDR3 has 14 residues. Germline CDR1 reads KGHDR; CDR2 reads SFDVKD. Trimming pared 5 bases from V and 2 bases from J, leaving 9 bases between.

This clonotype was observed at least ten times. The chain combines TRBV7-2 with TRBJ2-5, with D hard to call. Trimming cost V 5 bases and J 2 bases, with 9 bases left between them. Per germline, CDR1 SGHTA and CDR2 FQGNSA. The CDR3 extends over 13 amino acids. The CDR3 sequence: CASSPSKQETQYF. For the CDR3, the DNA is TGTGCCAGCAGCCCCTCAAAGCAAGAGACCCAGTACTTC.

The genes are TRBV6-2 or TRBV6-3 and TRBJ2-2; TRBD2 agrees at 13 bases. Germline V gene data show CDR1 as MNHEY and CDR2 as SVGEGT. This CDR3 comprises 17 residues. After removal of 3 bases from V and 2 bases from J, the junction contained 3 bases not matched to a gene. The CDR3 region has the DNA TGTGCCAGCAGTTATAGGACTAGCGGGAGTAACACCGGGGAGCTGTTTTTT. This translates into CASSYRTSGSNTGELFF.

This clonotype appeared many times. This chain uses TRBV15 with TRBJ1-1; 7 positions agree with TRBD1. CDR1 and CDR2 from the germline V gene are LNHNV and YYDKDF (reference sequence). There are 15 residues in the CDR3. V lost 3 bases to trimming and J lost 5 bases; unmatched junction nucleotides: 9. The CDR3, as DNA: TGTGCCACCAGCAGGGATGACAGGGATGGAACTGAAGCTTTCTTT. Translation gives CATSRDDRDGTEAFF.

This chain joins TRBV12-3 or TRBV12-4 and TRBJ1-3; D remains ambiguous. The CDR3 length is 15 residues. Trimming pared 10 bases from V and 4 bases from J, leaving 20 bases between. Here the CDR3 DNA reads TGTGCCACCCAAATCGCGACAAGCGCAGGAAACACCATATATTTT. This sequence encodes CATQIATSAGNTIYF.

In its sample, this clonotype was seen many times. For the CDR3, the DNA is TGTGCCAGCAGCTCGGGCAGGGGGTTCAATCAGCCCCAGCATTTT. Translating it yields CASSSGRGFNQPQHF. This chain links TRBV7-2 with TRBJ1-5; 7 bases align to TRBD1. V shed 4 bases, J shed 3 bases, and the junction held 6 bases outside the gene matches. CDR1 SGHTA and CDR2 FQGNSA come from the germline V gene. This CDR3 contains 15 residues.

This clonotype was observed at least ten times. The CDR3 DNA follows: TGTGCCAGCAGCGTCGGGAGCTCTGGAAACACCATATATTTT. Its translation: CASSVGSSGNTIYF. The J gene is TRBJ1-3, the V gene TRBV7-6, with no clear D. The CDR3 loop spans 14 amino acids. CDR1 and CDR2 (germline): SGHVS, FNYEAQ. V lost 5 bases, J lost 0 bases, and 8 bases lay in between. Using reference TRBV7-6 and TRBJ1-3 for the parts outside the CDR3, the full variable domain is GAGVSQSPRYKVTKRGQDVALRCDPISGHVSLYWYRQALGQGPEFLTYFNYEAQQDKSGLPNDRFSAERPEGSISTLTIQRTEQRDSAMYRCASSVGSSGNTIYFGEGSWLTVV.

The chain recombines TRBV11-2 with TRBJ2-3, with TRBD1 matching 8 bases. There are 16 residues in the CDR3. Trimming removed 4 bases from V and 3 bases from J; junction bases left unmatched: 9. CDR1 SGHAT and CDR2 FQNNGV come from the germline V gene. The CDR3 reads CASSSIQGATTDTQYF. CDR3 nucleotides: TGTGCCAGCAGCTCCATCCAGGGGGCAACGACAGATACGCAGTATTTT.

Concerning this clonotype itself: A single base separates this from a much larger clone, so it may be a read error. The chain couples TRBV12-3 or TRBV12-4 to TRBJ1-6, with D hard to call. The CDR3 is 13 residues long. The DNA for the CDR3 is TGTGCCATCAGTTTAGAGAATAATTCACCCCTCCACTTT. This gives the protein CAISLENNSPLHF.

This clonotype has ten or more counts. J is TRBJ2-1 and V is TRBV6-2 or TRBV6-3; tentative D call: TRBD2 (6 bases). Trimming took 6 bases from V and 3 from J, leaving 15 bases between them. Germline lookup yields CDR1 MNHEY and CDR2 SVGEGT. The CDR3 length is 15 residues. As DNA, the CDR3 is TGTGCCAGCAGCCCCCTAGCGCCCGACTACAATGAGCAGTTCTTC. This translates into CASSPLAPDYNEQFF.

This clonotype has ten or more counts. The V and J genes are TRBV25-1 and TRBJ2-7; tentatively, D is TRBD1 or TRBD2 (5 bases each). The V end lost 10 bases, the J end lost 2 bases, and 15 bases lay between the germline ends. This CDR3 region has 13 residues. Germline V gene lookup returns CDR1 MGHDK and CDR2 SYGVNS. This chain's CDR3 is CATYGTPTYEQYF. As DNA, the CDR3 is TGTGCCACCTACGGGACGCCGACCTACGAGCAGTACTTC.

A few counts support this clonotype. This rearrangement joins TRBV28 to TRBJ2-7; 7 positions match TRBD1. The V and J ends lost 4 bases and 4 bases, in that order; junction bases with no gene match: 10. The CDR3 spans 15 residues. CDR1 and CDR2 (germline): MDHEN, SYDVKM. The CDR3 reads CASSSIGTAYYEQYF. CDR3 DNA: TGTGCCAGCAGTTCCATCGGGACAGCTTATTACGAGCAGTACTTC.

This clonotype was picked up a small number of times. The chain couples TRBV20-1 to TRBJ2-1, with TRBD2 identical over 15 bases. Germline values: CDR1 DFQATT, CDR2 SNEGSKA (reference sequence). Trimming took 6 bases from V and 4 from J; bases not matched to a gene: 4. The CDR3 length is 15 residues. The CDR3 nucleotides are TGCAGTGCCCCGGGACTAGCGGGGGGATACAATGAGCAGTTCTTC. Translation: CSAPGLAGGYNEQFF.

This clonotype was found a few times. The chain has TRBV5-4 and TRBJ2-3, with no clear D. The CDR3 is 16 residues long. Germline V CDR1 and CDR2: SGHNT, YYREEE (reference sequence). Trimming stripped 3 bases from V and 4 bases from J, with 18 bases between. CDR3 nucleotides: TGTGCCAGCAGCTCACCTACCCTAGGTCTGGCAGATACGCAGTATTTT. The encoded protein is CASSSPTLGLADTQYF.